This T cell receptor beta chain was documented in a study of T cells after yellow fever vaccination. TCRdb passed the 5' RACE reads through MiXCR, listing each CDR3 protein once. This sample carries tens of thousands of distinct CDR3 sequences, roughly 7.4% of them seen once, and the ten largest clones take around a third. Germline values: CDR1 SQVTM, CDR2 ANQGSEA. There are 13 residues in the CDR3. V lost 1 base, J lost 3 bases, and 7 bases lay in between. Worth noting for this clonotype: Its antigen remains unidentified.

Study-level findings and limits: Re-detected after boosting: most primary clones, more than 95% of CD4 and roughly 90% of CD8. A minor fraction of clonotypes spanned both CD4 and CD8 compartments.

The chain uses TRBV29-1 and TRBJ1-3, with D unresolved. The sequences come from CD8+ T cells sorted from PBMCs, collected 4 to 6 days after the first yellow fever vaccination. The receptor was isolated from a man younger than 35 who received the YFV17D yellow fever vaccine. CDR3 loop: CSVEGQIGNTIYF. Here the CDR3 DNA reads TGCAGCGTTGAAGGTCAGATTGGAAACACCATATATTTT.